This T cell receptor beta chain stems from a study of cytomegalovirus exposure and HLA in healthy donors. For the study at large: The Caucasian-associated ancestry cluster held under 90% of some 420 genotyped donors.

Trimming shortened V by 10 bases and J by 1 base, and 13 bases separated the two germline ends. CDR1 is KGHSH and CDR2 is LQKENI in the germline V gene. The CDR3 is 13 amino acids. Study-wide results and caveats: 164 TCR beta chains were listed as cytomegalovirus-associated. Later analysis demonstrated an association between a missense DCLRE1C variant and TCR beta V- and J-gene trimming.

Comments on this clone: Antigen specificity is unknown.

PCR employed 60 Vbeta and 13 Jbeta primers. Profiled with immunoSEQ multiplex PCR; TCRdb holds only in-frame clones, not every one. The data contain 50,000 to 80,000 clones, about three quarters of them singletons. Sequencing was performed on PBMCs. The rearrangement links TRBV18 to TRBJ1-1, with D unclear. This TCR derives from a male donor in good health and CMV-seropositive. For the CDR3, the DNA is TGTGCCACTTCACCTACGGGGAACACTGAAGCTTTCTTT. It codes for CATSPTGNTEAFF.